The T cell receptor beta chain under discussion was sequenced for a study of T cell responses to AZD1222 COVID-19 vaccine. CDR3 length: 14 residues. V gave up 3 bases and J gave up 2 bases, with 11 bases separating them. Germline V gene lookup returns CDR1 SGHAT and CDR2 FQDESV (reference sequence). Overall study findings and caveats: Donors were largely white British and mainly female; clonal diversity was possibly underestimated.

In regard to this clone: Its matching antigen is unknown.

TCRdb's table, derived via immunoSEQ multiplex PCR, lists solely in-frame clones and lacks some. Of 100,000 to 150,000 clones listed, approximately 91% are singletons. The receptor's source is an adult who received the AZD1222 COVID-19 vaccine. Sequencing was performed on peripheral blood, taken 28 days after the second AZD1222 dose. The chain couples TRBV11-1 to TRBJ2-7, with a tentative D call TRBD2 (6 bases). In DNA, the CDR3 is TGTGCCAGCAGCTTCCGGGACTCAACCTACGAGCAGTACTTC. Protein: CASSFRDSTYEQYF.